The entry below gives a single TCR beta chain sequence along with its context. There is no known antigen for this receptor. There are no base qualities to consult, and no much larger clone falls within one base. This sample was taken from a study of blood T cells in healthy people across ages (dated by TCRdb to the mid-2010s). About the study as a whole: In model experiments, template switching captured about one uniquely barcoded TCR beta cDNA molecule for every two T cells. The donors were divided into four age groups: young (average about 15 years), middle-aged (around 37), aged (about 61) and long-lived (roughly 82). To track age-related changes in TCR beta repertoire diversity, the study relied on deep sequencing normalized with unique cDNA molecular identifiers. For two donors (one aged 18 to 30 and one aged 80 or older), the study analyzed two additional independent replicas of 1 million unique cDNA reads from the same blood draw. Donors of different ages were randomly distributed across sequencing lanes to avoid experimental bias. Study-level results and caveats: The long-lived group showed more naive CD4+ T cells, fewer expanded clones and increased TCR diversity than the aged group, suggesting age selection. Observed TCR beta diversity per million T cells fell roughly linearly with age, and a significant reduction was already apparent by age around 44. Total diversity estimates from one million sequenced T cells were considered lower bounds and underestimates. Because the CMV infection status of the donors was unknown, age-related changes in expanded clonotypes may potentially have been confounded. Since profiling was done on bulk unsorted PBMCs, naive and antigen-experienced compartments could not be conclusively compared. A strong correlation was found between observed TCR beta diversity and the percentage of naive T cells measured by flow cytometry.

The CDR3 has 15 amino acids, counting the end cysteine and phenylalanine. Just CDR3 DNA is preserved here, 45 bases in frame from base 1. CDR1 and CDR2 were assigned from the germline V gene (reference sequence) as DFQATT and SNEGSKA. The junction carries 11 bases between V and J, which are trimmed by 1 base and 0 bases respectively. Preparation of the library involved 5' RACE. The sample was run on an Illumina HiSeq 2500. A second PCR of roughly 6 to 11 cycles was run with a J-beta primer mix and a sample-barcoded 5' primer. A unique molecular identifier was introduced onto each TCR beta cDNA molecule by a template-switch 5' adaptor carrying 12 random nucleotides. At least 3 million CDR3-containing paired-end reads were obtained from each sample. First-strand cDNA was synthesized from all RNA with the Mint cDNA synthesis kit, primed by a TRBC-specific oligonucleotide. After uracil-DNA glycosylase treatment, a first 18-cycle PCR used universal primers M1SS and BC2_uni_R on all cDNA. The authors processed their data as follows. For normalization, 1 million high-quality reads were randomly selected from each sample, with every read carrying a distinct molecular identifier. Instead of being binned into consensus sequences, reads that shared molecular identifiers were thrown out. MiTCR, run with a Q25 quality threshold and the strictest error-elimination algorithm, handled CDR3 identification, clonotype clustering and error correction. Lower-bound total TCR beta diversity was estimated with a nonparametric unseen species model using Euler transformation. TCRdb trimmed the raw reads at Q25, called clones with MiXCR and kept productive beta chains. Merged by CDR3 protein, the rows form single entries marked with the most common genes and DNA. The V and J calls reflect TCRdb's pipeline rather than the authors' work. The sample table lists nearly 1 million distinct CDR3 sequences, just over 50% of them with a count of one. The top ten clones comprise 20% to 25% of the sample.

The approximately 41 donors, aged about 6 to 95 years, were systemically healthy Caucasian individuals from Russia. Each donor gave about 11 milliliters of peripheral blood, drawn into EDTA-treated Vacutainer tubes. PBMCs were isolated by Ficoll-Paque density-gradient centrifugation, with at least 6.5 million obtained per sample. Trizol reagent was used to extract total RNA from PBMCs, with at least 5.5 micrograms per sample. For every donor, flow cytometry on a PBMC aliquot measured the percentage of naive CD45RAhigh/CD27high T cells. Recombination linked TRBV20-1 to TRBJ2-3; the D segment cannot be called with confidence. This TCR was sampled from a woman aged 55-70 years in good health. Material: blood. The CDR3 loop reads CSARVARPSTDTQYF. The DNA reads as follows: TGCAGTGCTAGAGTGGCAAGACCTAGCACAGATACGCAGTATTTT.